A selection of T cell receptor beta chains follows, all from one sample in a study of cytomegalovirus exposure and HLA in healthy donors. Measured with immunoSEQ multiplex PCR; TCRdb has only the in-frame clones, and not every one. Here the sample spans 85,000 to 100,000 clones, about nine tenths being singletons. Sample: PBMCs. These receptors were collected from a man younger than 40 in good health and CMV-seropositive. Each CDR3 is given with its conserved first and last residue.

CDR3aa	v_gene	j_gene
CASSQGQGRTRETQYF	TRBV7-9	TRBJ2-5
CAISETDPRTGELFF	TRBV10-3	TRBJ2-2
CASSSGAAGGSNQPQHF	TRBV7-9	TRBJ1-5
CASRGDYRNTGELFF	TRBV2	TRBJ2-2
CASSLLGGRGAGEQFF	TRBV28	TRBJ2-1
CATSTAGGGDTQYF	TRBV15	TRBJ2-3
CASSPTHGPKWYF	TRBV6-5	TRBJ2-4
CASSSLAGEETQYF	TRBV28	TRBJ2-5
CASSFRGRPEAFF	TRBV28	TRBJ1-1
CATLGGRGVVEQYF	TRBV2	TRBJ2-7
CAWTDRANTGELFF	TRBV30	TRBJ2-2
CASSATGVLTEAFF	TRBV10-2	TRBJ1-1
CASSSRLAGGPVDTQYF	TRBV27	TRBJ2-3
CASSYGPRGGNYEQYF	TRBV6-5	TRBJ2-7
CASSLAGGNQPQHF	TRBV7-8	TRBJ1-5
CATRDRFFNEQFF	TRBV7-9	TRBJ2-1
CAWSASRHEQYF	TRBV30	TRBJ2-7
CASSLVAKETQYF	TRBV28	TRBJ2-5
CASSGRDRGPLYSGANVLTF	TRBV5-1	TRBJ2-6
CASSLPGTGSYEQYF	TRBV28	TRBJ2-7
CATSRDRTGTEAFF	TRBV15	TRBJ1-1
CASSTRDRGDEQYF	TRBV19	TRBJ2-7
CASSHPTGGDTEAFF	TRBV4-1	TRBJ1-1
CASSLRTATNEKLFF	TRBV18	TRBJ1-4